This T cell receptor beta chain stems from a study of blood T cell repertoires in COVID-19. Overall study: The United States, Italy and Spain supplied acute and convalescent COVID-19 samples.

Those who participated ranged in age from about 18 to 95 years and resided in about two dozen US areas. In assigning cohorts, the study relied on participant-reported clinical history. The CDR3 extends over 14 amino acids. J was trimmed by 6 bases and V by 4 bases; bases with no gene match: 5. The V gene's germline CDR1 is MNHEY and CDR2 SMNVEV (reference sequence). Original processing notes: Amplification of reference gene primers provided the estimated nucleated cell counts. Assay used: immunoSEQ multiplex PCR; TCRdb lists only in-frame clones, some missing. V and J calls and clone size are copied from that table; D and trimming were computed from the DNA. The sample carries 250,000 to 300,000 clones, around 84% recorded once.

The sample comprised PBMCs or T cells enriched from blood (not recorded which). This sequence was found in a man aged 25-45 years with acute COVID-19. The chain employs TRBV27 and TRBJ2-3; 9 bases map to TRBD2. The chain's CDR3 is CASSSRGGSDTQYF. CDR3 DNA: TGTGCCAGCAGTTCGCGGGGGGGTTCGGATACGCAGTATTTT.